The rows below give T cell receptor beta chains drawn from one sample of a study of shared clonotypes between healthy human individuals. Sequencing was performed with immunoSEQ multiplex PCR; in TCRdb, only in-frame clones are kept and a portion is missing. The sample contains millions of clones, more than 80% of which appear only once. What was sequenced was naive CD4+ T cells from PBMCs. The origin of the receptors is a man younger than 30 in good health. Some clones in this sample may be carry-over from other donors' samples. Both conserved end residues are part of each CDR3. Fields, in order: CDR3 length, V gene, clone size, D gene, J gene, CDR3 protein, CDR3 DNA. The D gene is left open where the match is weak. Size is stated for part of the rows, as once, few or many counts, or as a class when the clone is expanded.

16,TRBV18,-,-,TRBJ1-1,CASSPRTPRTNTEAFF,TGTGCCAGCTCACCACGGACACCCCGCACCAACACTGAAGCTTTCTTT
14,TRBV5-1,-,-,TRBJ2-5,CASSRSGTQETQYF,TGCGCCAGCAGCCGTAGCGGAACCCAAGAGACCCAGTACTTC
15,TRBV28,-,-,TRBJ1-6,CASSLSRGSGSPLHF,TGTGCCAGCAGTTTATCGCGGGGCTCTGGGTCACCCCTCCACTTT
13,TRBV18,-,-,TRBJ1-5,CASSPSRDQPQHF,TGTGCCAGCTCACCATCCCGAGATCAGCCCCAGCATTTT
16,TRBV7-9,once,-,TRBJ2-1,CASTQAGGGTYNEQFF,TGTGCCAGCACCCAAGCCGGCGGGGGCACCTACAATGAGCAGTTCTTC
14,TRBV15,-,-,TRBJ1-1,CATSREQGNTEAFF,TGTGCCACCAGCAGAGAGCAGGGTAACACTGAAGCTTTCTTT
14,TRBV6-5,-,-,TRBJ2-1,CASSTGTTLNEQFF,TGTGCCAGCAGTACCGGGACCACCTTAAATGAGCAGTTCTTC
15,TRBV11-2,-,TRBD1,TRBJ1-4,CASSRETGRGEKLFF,TGTGCCAGCAGCAGAGAGACAGGGAGGGGAGAAAAACTGTTTTTT
12,TRBV28,-,-,TRBJ2-2,CASKRATGELFF,TGTGCCAGCAAGCGAGCGACCGGGGAGCTGTTTTTT
16,TRBV7-8,-,-,TRBJ2-7,CASSLSVGSGAYEQYF,TGTGCCAGCAGCCTAAGTGTGGGGAGTGGGGCCTACGAGCAGTACTTC
14,TRBV18,few,-,TRBJ1-5,CASSPALAGQPQHF,TGTGCCAGCTCACCGGCTCTAGCAGGTCAGCCCCAGCATTTT
14,TRBV11-2,-,-,TRBJ2-7,CASSRGAESIGQYF,TGTGCCAGCAGCCGTGGAGCGGAGTCTATTGGGCAGTACTTC
16,TRBV5-1,-,-,TRBJ2-2,CASSLVAGTNTGELFF,TGCGCCAGCAGCTTGGTGGCGGGGACGAACACCGGGGAGCTGTTTTTT
15,TRBV4-3,once,-,TRBJ1-1,CASSQVSGLNTEAFF,TGCGCCAGCAGCCAAGTGTCGGGACTGAACACTGAAGCTTTCTTT
18,TRBV7-8,-,-,TRBJ2-6,CASSLGRFGPSGANVLTF,TGTGCCAGCAGCTTAGGAAGGTTCGGGCCTTCTGGGGCCAACGTCCTGACTTTC
15,TRBV6-1,-,-,TRBJ2-2,CASRATRQNTGELFF,TGTGCCAGCAGAGCGACTAGACAGAACACCGGGGAGCTGTTTTTT
16,TRBV7-3,-,-,TRBJ1-1,CASSLRAIQGNTEAFF,TGTGCCAGCAGCTTAAGGGCCATACAGGGGAACACTGAAGCTTTCTTT
16,TRBV4-1,once,-,TRBJ1-2,CASSQDIAGAGEGYTF,TGCGCCAGCAGCCAAGACATCGCAGGGGCGGGAGAAGGCTACACCTTC
11,TRBV20-1,-,-,TRBJ2-7,CSASAGDEQYF,TGCAGTGCTAGTGCCGGGGACGAGCAGTACTTT
12,TRBV6-1,-,-,TRBJ2-7,CASTRERYEQYF,TGTGCCAGCACCAGGGAGAGATACGAGCAGTACTTC
14,TRBV7-9,-,-,TRBJ1-2,CASSLRPWDNGYTF,TGTGCCAGCAGCTTACGGCCCTGGGACAATGGCTACACCTTC
17,TRBV18,-,TRBD1,TRBJ2-6,CASSPGTGVAGANVLTF,TGTGCCAGCTCACCAGGGACAGGGGTGGCAGGGGCCAACGTCCTGACTTTC
15,TRBV7-9,-,-,TRBJ2-3,CASSPLQGWTDTQYF,TGTGCCAGCAGCCCATTGCAGGGTTGGACAGATACGCAGTATTTT